The clone carrying this TCR beta chain appeared a few times. Antigen specificity is unknown. The sample belongs to a study of beta chain features in type 1 diabetes. General study findings and limits: There was a moderate but significant shortening of TCRB CDR3s in all four CD4+ subsets of Type 1 diabetes patients. For type 1 diabetes patients, VDJ junctions showed fewer insertions and more deletions.

Every bit of the isolated RNA underwent reverse transcription, so sequencing read expressed TCRB transcripts. Using immunoSEQ multiplex PCR, the repertoire was profiled, and TCRdb retains in-frame clones only, with some absent. This sample has 600,000 to 750,000 clones; 9.5% to 15% occur once, and the top ten carry around 0.12%. Only one heparinised blood draw was taken per donor, and its volume averaged approximately 100 mL. Between the trimmed V and J ends, which lost 3 bases and 4 bases, there was a span of 12 bases. Per germline, CDR1 LNHDA and CDR2 SQIVND (reference sequence). This CDR3 spans 14 amino acids.

The receptor was derived from a man aged 30 to 45 with type 1 diabetes. The chain joins TRBV19 to TRBJ1-2; D is uncertain. The material sequenced was naive CD4+ T cells from blood. DNA for the CDR3: TGTGCCAGTAGTATCGAACTTCCTCCCTATGGCTACACCTTC. Translation: CASSIELPPYGYTF.